This T cell receptor beta chain was sequenced for a study of T cell clonotyping in hematopoietic cell transplantation. The repertoire was sequenced with immunoSEQ multiplex PCR; TCRdb's copy has only in-frame clones and lacks some. Among 30,000 to 45,000 clones listed, roughly 88% were seen once. This CDR3 region has 12 residues. Looked up from germline, CDR1 is SGHNT and CDR2 is YENEEA. The ends were cut back, 5 bases at V and 4 bases at J, with 9 bases in the middle. The sample consisted of peripheral blood mononuclear cells. This receptor was identified in a woman between 40 and 50 years old in good health. Some clones in this sample may be carry-over from other donors' samples. The V gene is TRBV11-3, the J gene TRBJ2-7; D is uncertain. As DNA, the CDR3 is TGTGCCAGCAGCCATGGACGATACGAGCAGTACTTC. This sequence encodes CASSHGRYEQYF.